The rows below give T cell receptor beta chains drawn from one sample of a study of T cells in localized non-small cell lung cancer. Measured with immunoSEQ multiplex PCR; TCRdb has only the in-frame clones, and not every one. The data contain about 3,000 clones, approximately 17% of them singletons. The sequenced sample was lung tumor tissue, obtained before any cancer treatment. These receptors were collected from a man aged 35-69 years with stage I squamous cell lung carcinoma. The CDR3 runs from the conserved cysteine through the conserved F or W. D genes are given only for firm matches. Some rows mark clone size as missing; the rest say once, few, many or name a class of expanded clone.

TRBV11-3,few,TRBJ1-3,.,TGTGCCAGCAGCTTAGAAAACAGCCCTGGAAACACCATATATTTT,CASSLENSPGNTIYF
TRBV28,few,TRBJ2-1,.,TGTGCCAGCAGTTTATCAGGGCCTGAGCAGTTCTTC,CASSLSGPEQFF
TRBV9,medium-sized,TRBJ2-1,.,TGTGCCAGCAGCGTTCGGGGGGCCCCCTATGAGCAGTTCTTC,CASSVRGAPYEQFF
TRBV23-1,.,TRBJ1-6,.,TGCGCCAGCAGTCAATCGAAGGGGCGCCTCTATAATTCACCCCTCCACTTT,CASSQSKGRLYNSPLHF
TRBV11-3,.,TRBJ1-4,.,TGTGCCAGCAGCCCGGGACTTTCGCCTAATGAAAAACTGTTTTTT,CASSPGLSPNEKLFF
TRBV18,.,TRBJ1-1,.,TGTGCCAGCTCACCGACTGGGGAAGGAGCTTTCTTT,CASSPTGEGAFF
TRBV11-3,large,TRBJ2-7,TRBD1,TGTGCCAGCAGTTTGGGACAGGGGGCCCTCGAGCAGTACTTC,CASSLGQGALEQYF
TRBV28,.,TRBJ1-1,TRBD1,TGTGCCAGCAGGACCGCAGGGGGGTTGGGCACTGAAGCTTTCTTT,CASRTAGGLGTEAFF
TRBV28,few,TRBJ2-7,.,TGTGCCAGCAGTTGGACACTCCCGGACGAGCAGTACTTC,CASSWTLPDEQYF
TRBV11-3,many,TRBJ1-2,TRBD1,TGTGCCAGCAGCTCCCGGGACAGGGGTGATGGCTACACCTTC,CASSSRDRGDGYTF
TRBV30,.,TRBJ2-7,.,TGTGCCTGGAGTGGTGGTCGGAGATTCTACGAGCAGTACTTC,CAWSGGRRFYEQYF
TRBV11-3,many,TRBJ2-5,TRBD2,TGTGCCAGCAGCTTAGGACTAGCGCGAAGAGAGACCCAGTACTTC,CASSLGLARRETQYF
TRBV6-8,.,TRBJ1-3,.,TGTGCCAGCAGTGGTTTGGTAAACGGAAACACCATATATTTT,CASSGLVNGNTIYF
TRBV6-8,few,TRBJ1-1,TRBD1,TGTGCCAGCAGCCTAACCGGGACAGGGATCGCTGAAGCTTTCTTT,CASSLTGTGIAEAFF
TRBV6-4,few,TRBJ1-4,.,TGTGCCATCAGTGAAGGGAAAGAACTGTTTTTT,CAISEGKELFF
TRBV6-8,.,TRBJ2-7,.,TGTGCCAGCAGTTACTCCGGCGGGGAAACCTACGAGCAGTACTTC,CASSYSGGETYEQYF
TRBV30,.,TRBJ1-3,.,TGTGCCTGGAGTGCAAGGGAGAGCGTGGGCACCATATATTTT,CAWSARESVGTIYF
TRBV9,.,TRBJ1-2,TRBD1,TGTGCCAGCAGCCCAGACAGGGCGGGAGGCTACACCTTC,CASSPDRAGGYTF
TRBV6-8,.,TRBJ2-4,TRBD1,TGTGCCAGCAGTTACTCGTTCACAGGGGTAAACATTCAGTACTTC,CASSYSFTGVNIQYF
TRBV6-8,medium-sized,TRBJ1-2,.,TGTGCCAGCAGTTACAGGGCATCTAACTATGGCTACACCTTC,CASSYRASNYGYTF
TRBV15,.,TRBJ2-5,.,TGTGCCACCGCCCCCGGGGGTCGAAAAGAGACCCAGTACTTC,CATAPGGRKETQYF
TRBV6-8,few,TRBJ1-1,.,TGTGCCAGCACGCCGGGGAGGGTTGAAGCTTTCTTT,CASTPGRVEAFF
TRBV1,few,TRBJ2-7,.,TGCGCCAGCAGCCAAGACGGGTACAACTCCTACGAGCAGTACTTC,CASSQDGYNSYEQYF
TRBV30,few,TRBJ1-1,.,TGTGCCTGGAGTGTACAGGGAGGGGAGACTTTCTTT,CAWSVQGGETFF
TRBV11-3,large,TRBJ2-3,TRBD2,TGTGCCAGCAGCCGGACTAGCGGGGGGGCGACAGATACGCAGTATTTT,CASSRTSGGATDTQYF
TRBV11-3,hyperexpanded,TRBJ1-1,.,TGTGCCAGCACCACCGACACTATGAACACTGAAGCTTTCTTT,CASTTDTMNTEAFF
TRBV28,.,TRBJ2-1,TRBD2,TGTGCCAGCAGCCCTCGGGACTACCTCCTGAGCTCCTACAATGAGCAGTTCTTC,CASSPRDYLLSSYNEQFF
TRBV6-8,few,TRBJ1-4,TRBD1,TGTGCCAGCAGTTCTCGGACAGGGGTTAATGAAAAACTGTTTTTT,CASSSRTGVNEKLFF